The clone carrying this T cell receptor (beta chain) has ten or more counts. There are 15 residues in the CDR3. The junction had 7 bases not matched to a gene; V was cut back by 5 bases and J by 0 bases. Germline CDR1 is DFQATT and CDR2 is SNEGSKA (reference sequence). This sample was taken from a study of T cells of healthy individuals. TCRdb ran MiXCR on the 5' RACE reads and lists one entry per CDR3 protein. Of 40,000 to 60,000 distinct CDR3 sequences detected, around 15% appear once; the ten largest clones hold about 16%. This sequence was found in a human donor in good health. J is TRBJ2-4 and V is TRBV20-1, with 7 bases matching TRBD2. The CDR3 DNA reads TGCAGTGCTCCTAGCGGAGGGGTAGCCAAAAACATTCAGTACTTC. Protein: CSAPSGGVAKNIQYF.